The 24 T cell receptor beta chains below come from one sample, sequenced in a study of human T cells and chemical hapten exposure. TCRdb reprocessed the RACE reads via MiXCR and lists one record per CDR3 protein. The repertoire consists of around 330,000 distinct CDR3 sequences, with about 5% occurring once and the leading ten covering about 7.7%. The time point denotes: pre-sensitization, week 0. Treatment reported: therapeutic diphenylcyclopropenone sensitization with weekly scalp DPC. The source was whole blood, collected in connection with sensitization to the hapten diphenylcyclopropenone (DPC). Receptors were obtained from a woman between 18 and 30 years old with alopecia areata. Some clones in this sample may be carry-over from other donors' samples.

This clonotype was seen a handful of times. This chain connects TRBV6-2 or TRBV6-3 to TRBJ1-1; D remains ambiguous. Germline V CDR1 and CDR2: MNHEY, SVGEGT. The V end lost 5 bases, the J end lost 0 bases, and 7 bases lay between the germline ends. CDR3 length: 13 amino acids. The CDR3 loop reads CASSRKLNTEAFF. The CDR3 DNA reads as TGTGCCAGCAGTCGCAAGTTGAACACTGAAGCTTTCTTT.

Many counts were recorded for this clonotype. This rearrangement joins TRBV15 to TRBJ2-1; D is perhaps TRBD1 or TRBD2 (7 bases each). The V gene lost 9 bases and the J gene lost 5 bases, with 17 bases spanning the gap. In germline, CDR1 is LNHNV, CDR2 YYDKDF (reference sequence). The CDR3 has 14 amino acids. The CDR3 nucleotides are TGTGCCACGGATACAGGGGAGGGTCACAATGAGCAGTTCTTC. Encoded protein: CATDTGEGHNEQFF.

This clonotype was counted a few times. J is TRBJ1-1 and V is TRBV5-1; D unresolved. Germline CDR1 is SGHRS and CDR2 is YFSETQ. The CDR3 covers 15 residues. V was pared by 4 bases and J by 6 bases, with 19 bases between. The CDR3 spells CASSVMDGSSAEAFF. CDR3 sequence (DNA): TGCGCCAGCAGCGTAATGGACGGATCTAGCGCTGAAGCTTTCTTT.

This clonotype was recorded a few times. The gene calls are TRBV7-2 and TRBJ2-1, with D maybe TRBD1 (5 bases). The germline V gene encodes CDR1 SGHTA and CDR2 FQGNSA. The CDR3 covers 13 residues. V dropped 5 bases and J dropped 8 bases, with 13 bases sitting between them. The CDR3 DNA is TGTGCCAGCAGCGCCGACCTCAGGGATGAGCAGTTCTTC. This translates into CASSADLRDEQFF.

About this clonotype itself: A read error may produce the germline difference seen at one junction end. V is TRBV4-1 and J is TRBJ1-4; D is undetermined. This CDR3 contains 15 residues. Germline assignment: CDR1 MGHRA and CDR2 YSYEKL. The CDR3 DNA follows: TGCGCCAGCAGCCACCCCGGGAGCTATAATGAAATACTGTTTTTT. Protein: CASSHPGSYNEILFF.

V and J are TRBV6-5 and TRBJ2-7, with 8 bases that match TRBD2. The J segment lost 2 bases and the V segment lost 1 base, leaving 4 bases of the junction unmatched. The CDR3 covers 15 residues. Germline CDR1 and CDR2: MNHEY and SVGAGI. CDR3 nucleotides: TGTGCCAGCAGTTACTTTGGGCGGGAGGCCTACGAGCAGTACTTC. This gives the protein CASSYFGREAYEQYF.

In this sample, this clonotype turned up many times. The chain combines TRBV4-3 with TRBJ1-1; 10 bases are shared with TRBD1. Germline values: CDR1 LGHNA, CDR2 YSLEER. The ends lost 0 bases at V and 1 base at J; junction bases unmatched: 8. The CDR3 is 18 residues long. The DNA of the CDR3 is TGCGCCAGCAGCCAAGATCACCGACAGGGGGCTAGGAACACTGAAGCTTTCTTT. Translated, it gives CASSQDHRQGARNTEAFF.

Ten or more counts support this clonotype. The chain employs TRBV2 and TRBJ1-4; tentatively, D is TRBD1 (5 bases). V lost 5 bases to trimming and J lost 8 bases, with 15 bases between them. CDR3 length equals 14 residues. Per germline, CDR1 SNHLY and CDR2 FYNNEI. CDR3 DNA sequence: TGTGCCAGCAGTCGGTGGCAGGGCGACGAAAAACTGTTTTTT. Its protein is CASSRWQGDEKLFF.

The CDR3 is CASTRGRTANEKLFF. For the CDR3, the DNA is TGTGCCAGCACCAGGGGGCGGACGGCTAATGAAAAACTGTTTTTT. The chain uses TRBV2 and TRBJ1-4; 8 bases line up with TRBD1. CDR1 is SNHLY and CDR2 is FYNNEI in the germline V gene. The junction had 7 bases not matched to a gene; V was cut back by 7 bases and J by 3 bases. The CDR3 is made up of 15 amino acids.

This clonotype was seen repeatedly, ten times or more. The chain uses TRBV5-1 and TRBJ1-1; maybe TRBD1 (6 bases). Germline CDR1 SGHRS, CDR2 YFSETQ. This CDR3 contains 15 residues. The V and J ends lost 1 base and 6 bases respectively, with 16 bases between them. The CDR3, as DNA: TGCGCCAGCAGCTTGAACAGGGTGACGGGTGCTGAAGCTTTCTTT. Its protein is CASSLNRVTGAEAFF.

In this sample, this clonotype turned up a few times. This chain uses TRBV3-1 with TRBJ2-2; D possibly corresponds to TRBD1 (5 bases). Between the trimmed V and J ends, which lost 3 bases and 3 bases, there was a span of 14 bases. Germline CDR1 and CDR2: LGHDT and YNNKEL (reference sequence). CDR3 length: 16 residues. CDR3 loop: CASSQIFQGYTGELFF. Written as DNA, the CDR3 is TGTGCCAGCAGCCAGATATTCCAGGGTTACACCGGGGAGCTGTTTTTT.

J is TRBJ1-2 and V is TRBV12-3 or TRBV12-4, with D unresolved. V was cut by 4 bases and J by 5 bases, with 11 bases left in between. CDR3 length: 13 amino acids. The CDR3 DNA sequence: TGTGCCAGCAGTTCAGGCTATCAATATGGCTACACCTTC. Translation: CASSSGYQYGYTF.

The chain has TRBV7-2 and TRBJ2-3, with 7 bases aligning to TRBD2. Per the germline V gene, CDR1 is SGHTA and CDR2 is FQGNSA. Trimming took 1 base from V and 12 from J; bases not matched to a gene: 7. This CDR3 comprises 13 residues. CDR3 amino acids: CASSLGTRGTQYF. As DNA, the CDR3 is TGTGCCAGCAGCTTAGGGACTAGAGGTACCCAGTATTTT.

In its sample, this clonotype was seen many times. V is TRBV12-3 or TRBV12-4 and J is TRBJ2-1, with 9 nucleotides matching TRBD1. This CDR3 region has 14 residues. V lost 6 bases to trimming and J lost 9 bases; unmatched junction nucleotides: 9. In DNA form, the CDR3 reads TGTGCCAGCAGCCAAGACAGGGGGAACGGTGAGCAGTTCTTC. This codes for CASSQDRGNGEQFF.

This clonotype was seen repeatedly, ten times or more. The V call is TRBV7-9, the J call TRBJ2-7; perhaps TRBD1 as D (5 bases). Germline V lookup: CDR1 SEHNR, CDR2 FQNEAQ (reference sequence). Trimming removed 5 bases at V and 1 base at J, with 12 bases between. The CDR3 totals 14 residues. The CDR3 DNA reads as TGTGCCAGCAGCCCACGGACAATTTCCTACGAGCAGTACTTC. It is translated as CASSPRTISYEQYF.

This clonotype was seen repeatedly, ten times or more. V gene TRBV4-3 combines with J gene TRBJ1-4; 7 bases align to TRBD1. The ends lost 5 bases at V and 3 bases at J; junction bases unmatched: 6. This CDR3 comprises 15 residues. The V gene's germline CDR1 is LGHNA and CDR2 YSLEER. CDR3 DNA: TGCGCCAGCAGCGGAAGGACAGGCGCTAATGAAAAACTGTTTTTT. Amino acid sequence: CASSGRTGANEKLFF.

This clonotype was seen a few times. This rearrangement joins TRBV27 to TRBJ1-4; D unresolved. This CDR3 comprises 15 residues. Trimming removed 2 bases at V and 0 bases at J, with 7 bases between. Germline lookup yields CDR1 MNHEY and CDR2 SMNVEV (reference sequence). CDR3 DNA: TGTGCCAGCAGTTTAGGTATTGCAACTAATGAAAAACTGTTTTTT. It translates to CASSLGIATNEKLFF.

This clonotype was detected ten times or more. V is TRBV20-1 and J is TRBJ2-4; weak D call: TRBD1 (6 bases). The germline V gene encodes CDR1 DFQATT and CDR2 SNEGSKA (reference sequence). This CDR3 comprises 17 residues. V was pared by 5 bases and J by 6 bases, with 26 bases between. CDR3 DNA sequence: TGCAGTGCTTTCCTAGGGGGAATGCGAGACCGATCAAACATTCAGTACTTC. Translation: CSAFLGGMRDRSNIQYF.

V usage is TRBV4-3 and J usage is TRBJ1-1; unclear D gene. This CDR3 region has 14 residues. In germline, CDR1 is LGHNA, CDR2 YSLEER. V shed 2 bases and J shed 1 base, with 8 bases lying between them. Here the CDR3 reads CASSQFMGNTEAFF. For the CDR3, the DNA is TGCGCCAGCAGCCAATTTATGGGGAACACTGAAGCTTTCTTT.

The chain couples TRBV14 to TRBJ1-2, with D unclear. Trimming cost V 2 bases and J 8 bases, with 18 bases left between them. Germline assignment: CDR1 SGHDN and CDR2 FVKESK. The CDR3 spans 15 residues. The CDR3 DNA sequence: TGTGCCAGCAGCCAATGGTATTCGGGCATCGACGGCTACACCTTC. It yields the protein CASSQWYSGIDGYTF.

This clonotype came up a few times. The junction departs from the called germline gene at one end, perhaps through a read error. This rearrangement joins TRBV5-3 to TRBJ2-5, with D perhaps being TRBD1 or TRBD2 (5 bases each). TRBV5-3 is an open reading frame, and its role is uncertain. The length of the CDR3 is 18 residues. CDR3 coding DNA: TGTGCCAGATGCTTGAACTCCGGACTGTCTTCGGACAAAGAGACCCAGTACTTC. It encodes CARCLNSGLSSDKETQYF.

This clonotype came up many times. The chain joins TRBV10-3 to TRBJ1-1; 8 nucleotides agree with TRBD1. The J segment lost 6 bases and the V segment lost 2 bases, leaving 5 bases of the junction unmatched. The CDR3 is 14 amino acids. Germline CDR1 reads ENHRY; CDR2 reads SYGVKD. The CDR3 is CAISEGQGISEAFF. The CDR3 region has the DNA TGTGCCATCAGTGAGGGACAGGGAATCTCTGAAGCTTTCTTT.

This clonotype turned up a few times. The J gene is TRBJ2-7, the V gene TRBV7-9; possible D gene TRBD1, 5 bases. The CDR3 is made up of 16 amino acids. Germline V gene data show CDR1 as SEHNR and CDR2 as FQNEAQ (reference sequence). V lost 6 bases and J lost 0, with 18 bases in between. The CDR3 sequence is CASSKERWTSSYEQYF. DNA for the CDR3: TGTGCCAGCAGTAAAGAGCGTTGGACAAGCTCCTACGAGCAGTACTTC.

In its sample, this clonotype was seen many times. The chain links TRBV20-1 to TRBJ2-4; no firm D call. This CDR3 has 12 residues. Germline V CDR1 and CDR2: DFQATT, SNEGSKA (reference sequence). V was trimmed by 3 bases and J by 8 bases, leaving 11 bases between them. The CDR3 spells CSARGSDDIQYF. The CDR3 DNA reads TGCAGTGCTAGGGGCTCGGATGACATTCAGTACTTC.